This T cell receptor beta chain stems from a study of T cell clones after liver transplantation. Study overall: Post-transplant blood was tracked for graft-donor-reactive T cell clones identified in a pre-transplant mixed lymphocyte reaction. Three of the eight recipients were HCV-positive; the rest had non-autoimmune, non-viral transplant indications.

Deletions cut 6 bases from V and 0 bases from J, with 12 bases between. The CDR3 sequence is 15 residues long. CDR1 KGHSH and CDR2 LQKENI come from the germline V gene. Assay used: immunoSEQ multiplex PCR; TCRdb lists only in-frame clones, some missing. The sample gives approximately 100,000 clones, approximately 85% of which show up once; about 1% is in the top ten. Sample: CD4+ T cells from blood, taken before liver transplant. The clonotype originates from a human donor who received a liver transplant. The chain is built from TRBV18 and TRBJ2-1, with D possibly being TRBD2 (5 bases). CDR3 bases: TGTGCCAGCTCGCCCCTAGGGAGCTCCTACAATGAGCAGTTCTTC. It codes for CASSPLGSSYNEQFF.